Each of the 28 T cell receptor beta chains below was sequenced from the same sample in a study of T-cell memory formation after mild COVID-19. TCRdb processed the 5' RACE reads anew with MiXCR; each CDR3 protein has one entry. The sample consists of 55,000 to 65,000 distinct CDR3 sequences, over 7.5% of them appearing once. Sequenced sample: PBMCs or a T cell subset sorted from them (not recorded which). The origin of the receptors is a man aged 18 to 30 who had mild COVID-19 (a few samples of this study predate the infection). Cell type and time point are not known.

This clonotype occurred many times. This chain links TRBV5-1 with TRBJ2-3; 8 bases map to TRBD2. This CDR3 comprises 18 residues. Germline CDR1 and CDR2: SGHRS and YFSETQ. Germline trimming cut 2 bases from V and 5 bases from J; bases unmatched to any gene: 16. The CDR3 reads CASSFRFIQRGHQDTQYF. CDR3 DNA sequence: TGCGCCAGCAGCTTTCGGTTTATCCAGCGGGGGCACCAAGATACGCAGTATTTT.

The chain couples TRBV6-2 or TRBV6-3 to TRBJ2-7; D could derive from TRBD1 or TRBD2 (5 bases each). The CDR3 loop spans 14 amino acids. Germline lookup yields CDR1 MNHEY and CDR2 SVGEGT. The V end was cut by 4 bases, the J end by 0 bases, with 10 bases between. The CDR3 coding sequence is TGTGCCAGCAGTTGGGACCCCCTCTCCTACGAGCAGTACTTC. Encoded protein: CASSWDPLSYEQYF.

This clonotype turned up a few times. This CDR3 reads CASKTPPGNEQFF. In nucleotides, the CDR3 is TGTGCCAGCAAAACCCCCCCCGGGAATGAGCAGTTCTTC. V usage is TRBV5-4 and J usage is TRBJ2-1; unclear D gene. The CDR3 is 13 amino acids. Trimming took 6 bases from V and 7 from J, leaving 14 bases between them. Germline values: CDR1 SGHNT, CDR2 YYREEE (reference sequence). Drawing the rest from reference TRBV5-4 and TRBJ2-1, the complete variable domain is ETGVTQSPTHLIKTRGQQVTLRCSSQSGHNTVSWYQQALGQGPQFIFQYYREEENGRGNFPPRFSGLQFPNYSSELNVNALELDDSALYLCASKTPPGNEQFFGPGTRLTVL.

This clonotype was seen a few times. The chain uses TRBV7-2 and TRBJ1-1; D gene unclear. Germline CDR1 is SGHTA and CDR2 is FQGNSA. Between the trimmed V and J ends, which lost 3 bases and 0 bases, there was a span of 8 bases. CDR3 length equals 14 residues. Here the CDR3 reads CASSFTALNTEAFF. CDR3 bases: TGTGCCAGCAGCTTCACTGCTTTGAACACTGAAGCTTTCTTT.

This chain's CDR3 is CASSPMGGTETQYF. CDR3 nucleotide sequence: TGTGCCAGCAGCCCCATGGGGGGGACGGAGACCCAGTACTTC. The chain joins TRBV14 to TRBJ2-5, with 7 bases identical to TRBD2. This CDR3 has 14 amino acids. CDR1 is SGHDN, CDR2 FVKESK, per germline. Unmatched junction bases numbered 7, after V lost 4 bases and J lost 5 bases.

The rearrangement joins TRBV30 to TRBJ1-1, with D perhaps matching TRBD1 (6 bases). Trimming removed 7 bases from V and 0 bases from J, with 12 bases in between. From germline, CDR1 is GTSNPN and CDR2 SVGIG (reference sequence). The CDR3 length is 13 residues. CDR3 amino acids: CASGGRVNTEAFF. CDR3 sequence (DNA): TGTGCCTCCGGGGGCAGGGTGAACACTGAAGCTTTCTTT.

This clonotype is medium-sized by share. CDR3 in DNA: TGTGCCAGCAGCTTAGAGTCTTGGGATACGCAGTATTTT. It specifies CASSLESWDTQYF. V and J are TRBV7-2 and TRBJ2-3; D is unresolved. Trimming removed 1 base at V and 6 bases at J, with 8 bases between. CDR1 and CDR2 from the germline V gene are SGHTA and FQGNSA. The CDR3 consists of 13 residues. Complete variable domain (other parts from reference TRBV7-2 and TRBJ2-3): GAGVSQSPSNKVTEKGKDVELRCDPISGHTALYWYRQSLGQGLEFLIYFQGNSAPDKSGLPSDRFSAERTGGSVSTLTIQRTQQEDSAVYLCASSLESWDTQYFGPGTRLTVL.

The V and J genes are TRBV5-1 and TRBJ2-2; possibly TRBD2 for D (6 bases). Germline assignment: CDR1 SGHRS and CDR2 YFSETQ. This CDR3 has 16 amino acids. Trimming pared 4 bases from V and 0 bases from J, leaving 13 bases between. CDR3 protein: CASSPSGGANTGELFF. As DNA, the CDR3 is TGCGCCAGCAGCCCCTCTGGCGGGGCGAACACCGGGGAGCTGTTTTTT. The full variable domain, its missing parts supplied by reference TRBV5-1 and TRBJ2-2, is KAGVTQTPRYLIKTRGQQVTLSCSPISGHRSVSWYQQTPGQGLQFLFEYFSETQRNKGNFPGRFSGRQFSNSRSEMNVSTLELGDSALYLCASSPSGGANTGELFFGEGSRLTVL.

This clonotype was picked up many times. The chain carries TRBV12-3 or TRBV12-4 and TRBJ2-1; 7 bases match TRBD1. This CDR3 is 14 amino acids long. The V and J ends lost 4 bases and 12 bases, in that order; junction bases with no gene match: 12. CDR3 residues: CASSSPTGTTGQFF. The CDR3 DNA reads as TGTGCCAGCAGTTCTCCGACAGGGACGACCGGGCAGTTCTTC.

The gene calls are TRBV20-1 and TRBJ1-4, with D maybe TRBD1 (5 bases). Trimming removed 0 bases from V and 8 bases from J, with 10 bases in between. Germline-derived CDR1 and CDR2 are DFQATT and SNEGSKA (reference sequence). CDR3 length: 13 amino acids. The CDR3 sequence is CSARDSGAEKLFF. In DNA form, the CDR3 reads TGCAGTGCTAGAGATAGCGGGGCAGAAAAACTGTTTTTT.

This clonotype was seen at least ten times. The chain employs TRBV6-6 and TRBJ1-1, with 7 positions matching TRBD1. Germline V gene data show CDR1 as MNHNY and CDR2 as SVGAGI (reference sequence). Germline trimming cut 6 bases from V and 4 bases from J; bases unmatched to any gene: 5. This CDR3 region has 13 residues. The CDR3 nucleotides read TGTGCCAGCAGCAACAGGGGAGCCACTGAAGCTTTCTTT. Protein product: CASSNRGATEAFF.

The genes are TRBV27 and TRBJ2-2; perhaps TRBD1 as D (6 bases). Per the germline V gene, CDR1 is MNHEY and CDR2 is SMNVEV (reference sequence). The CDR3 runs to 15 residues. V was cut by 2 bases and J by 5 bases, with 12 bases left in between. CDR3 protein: CASSLTGQLTGELFF. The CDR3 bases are TGTGCCAGCAGTTTAACTGGACAGTTAACCGGGGAGCTGTTTTTT.

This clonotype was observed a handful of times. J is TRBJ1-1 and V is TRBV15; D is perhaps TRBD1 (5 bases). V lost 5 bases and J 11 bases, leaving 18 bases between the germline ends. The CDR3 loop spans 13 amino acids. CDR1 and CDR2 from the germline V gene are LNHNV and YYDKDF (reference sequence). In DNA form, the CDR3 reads TGTGCCACCAGCTCAGGGCCCCTGTCGGATGCTTTCTTT. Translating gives CATSSGPLSDAFF.

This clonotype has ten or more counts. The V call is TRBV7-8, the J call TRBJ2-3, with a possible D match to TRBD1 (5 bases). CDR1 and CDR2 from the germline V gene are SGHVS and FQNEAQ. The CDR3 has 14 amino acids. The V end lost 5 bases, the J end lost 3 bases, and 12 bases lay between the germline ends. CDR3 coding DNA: TGTGCCAGCAGCCCTGGGGCGGTGACAGATACGCAGTATTTT. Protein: CASSPGAVTDTQYF.

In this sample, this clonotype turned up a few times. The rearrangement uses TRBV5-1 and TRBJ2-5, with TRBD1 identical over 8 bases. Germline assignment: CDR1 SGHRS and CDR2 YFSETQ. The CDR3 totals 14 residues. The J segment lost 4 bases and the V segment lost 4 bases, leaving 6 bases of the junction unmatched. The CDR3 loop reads CASSQGQGAETQYF. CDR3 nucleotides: TGCGCCAGCAGCCAAGGACAGGGAGCAGAGACCCAGTACTTC.

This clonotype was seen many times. The CDR3 is CASSLDRGLTDTQYF. In DNA, the CDR3 is TGTGCCAGCAGCTTGGACAGGGGCCTCACAGATACGCAGTATTTT. The genes are TRBV5-4 and TRBJ2-3, with 7 positions matching TRBD1. Germline CDR1 SGHNT, CDR2 YYREEE (reference sequence). Trimming took 0 bases from V and 2 from J; bases not matched to a gene: 3. This CDR3 region has 15 residues.

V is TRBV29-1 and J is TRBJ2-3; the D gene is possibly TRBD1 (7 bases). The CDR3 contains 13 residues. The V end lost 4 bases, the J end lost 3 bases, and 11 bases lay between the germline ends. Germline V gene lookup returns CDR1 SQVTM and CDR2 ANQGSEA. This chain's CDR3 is CSVAAGGTDTQYF. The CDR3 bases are TGCAGCGTTGCCGCAGGGGGGACAGATACGCAGTATTTT.

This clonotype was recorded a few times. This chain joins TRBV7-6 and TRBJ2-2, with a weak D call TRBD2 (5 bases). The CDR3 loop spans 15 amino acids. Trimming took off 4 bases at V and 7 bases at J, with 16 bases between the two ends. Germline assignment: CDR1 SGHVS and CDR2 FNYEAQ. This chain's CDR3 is CASSSPEGPRGELFF. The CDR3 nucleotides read TGTGCCAGCAGCTCCCCTGAGGGCCCCCGCGGGGAGCTGTTTTTT. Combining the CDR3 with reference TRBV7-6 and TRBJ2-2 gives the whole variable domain GAGVSQSPRYKVTKRGQDVALRCDPISGHVSLYWYRQALGQGPEFLTYFNYEAQQDKSGLPNDRFSAERPEGSISTLTIQRTEQRDSAMYRCASSSPEGPRGELFFGEGSRLTVL.

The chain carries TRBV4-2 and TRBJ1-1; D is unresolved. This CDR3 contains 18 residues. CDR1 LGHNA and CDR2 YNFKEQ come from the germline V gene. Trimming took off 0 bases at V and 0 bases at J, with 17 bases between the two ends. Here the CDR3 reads CASSQDPGGRRVNTEAFF. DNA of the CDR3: TGTGCCAGCAGCCAAGACCCTGGAGGGCGGCGAGTGAACACTGAAGCTTTCTTT.

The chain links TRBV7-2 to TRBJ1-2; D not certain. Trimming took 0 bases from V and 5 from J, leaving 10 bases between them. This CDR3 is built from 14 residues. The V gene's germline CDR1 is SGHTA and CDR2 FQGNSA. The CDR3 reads CASSLASGGYGYTF. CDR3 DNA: TGTGCCAGCAGCTTAGCATCCGGAGGGTATGGCTACACCTTC.

This CDR3 is CATSEANYGYTF. CDR3 nucleotide sequence: TGTGCCACCAGCGAGGCCAACTATGGCTACACCTTC. The rearrangement joins TRBV15 to TRBJ1-2; D gene ambiguous. This CDR3 has 12 residues. V was cut by 5 bases and J by 2 bases, with 6 bases left in between. From germline, CDR1 is LNHNV and CDR2 YYDKDF (reference sequence).

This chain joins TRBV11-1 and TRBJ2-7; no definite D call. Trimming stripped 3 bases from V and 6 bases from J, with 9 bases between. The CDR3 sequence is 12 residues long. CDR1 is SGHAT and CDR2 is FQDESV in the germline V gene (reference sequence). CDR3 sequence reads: CASSFSLSEQYF. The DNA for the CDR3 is TGTGCCAGCAGCTTTAGCCTAAGCGAGCAGTACTTC.

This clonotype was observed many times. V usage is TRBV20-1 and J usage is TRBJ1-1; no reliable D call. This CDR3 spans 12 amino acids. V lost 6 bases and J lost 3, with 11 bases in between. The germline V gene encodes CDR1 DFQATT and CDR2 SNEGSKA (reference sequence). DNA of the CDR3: TGCAGTGCCCGCCCCCCAGACACTGAAGCTTTCTTT. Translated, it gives CSARPPDTEAFF.

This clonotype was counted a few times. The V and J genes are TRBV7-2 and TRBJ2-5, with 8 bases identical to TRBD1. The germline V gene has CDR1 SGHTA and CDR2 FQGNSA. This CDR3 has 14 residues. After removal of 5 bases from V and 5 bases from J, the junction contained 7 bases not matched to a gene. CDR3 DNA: TGTGCCAGCAGCCCTCGGAGGGACAGGGAGACCCAGTACTTC. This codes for CASSPRRDRETQYF. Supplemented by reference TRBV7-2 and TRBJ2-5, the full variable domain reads GAGVSQSPSNKVTEKGKDVELRCDPISGHTALYWYRQSLGQGLEFLIYFQGNSAPDKSGLPSDRFSAERTGGSVSTLTIQRTQQEDSAVYLCASSPRRDRETQYFGPGTRLLVL.

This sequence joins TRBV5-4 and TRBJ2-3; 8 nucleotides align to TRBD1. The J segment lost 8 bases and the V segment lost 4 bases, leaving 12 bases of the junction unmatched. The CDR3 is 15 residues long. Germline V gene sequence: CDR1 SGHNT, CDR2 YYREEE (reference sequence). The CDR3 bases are TGTGCCAGCAGCCCGGGCGGACAGGGTGGCGGTACGCAGTATTTT. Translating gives CASSPGGQGGGTQYF. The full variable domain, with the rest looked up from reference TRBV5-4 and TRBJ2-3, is ETGVTQSPTHLIKTRGQQVTLRCSSQSGHNTVSWYQQALGQGPQFIFQYYREEENGRGNFPPRFSGLQFPNYSSELNVNALELDDSALYLCASSPGGQGGGTQYFGPGTRLTVL.

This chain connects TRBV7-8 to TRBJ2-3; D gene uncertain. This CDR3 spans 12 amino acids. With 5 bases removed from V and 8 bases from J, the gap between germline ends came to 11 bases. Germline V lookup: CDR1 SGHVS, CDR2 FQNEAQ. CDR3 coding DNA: TGTGCCAGCAGCCCCCTCCAGACTACGCAGTATTTT. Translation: CASSPLQTTQYF.

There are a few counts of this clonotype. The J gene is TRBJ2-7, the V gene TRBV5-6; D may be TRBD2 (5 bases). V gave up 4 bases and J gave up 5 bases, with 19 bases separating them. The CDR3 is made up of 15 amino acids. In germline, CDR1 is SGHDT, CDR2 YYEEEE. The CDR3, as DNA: TGTGCCAGCAGCCTTCCGGGCGCGAGGGCTCACGAGCAGTACTTC. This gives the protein CASSLPGARAHEQYF.

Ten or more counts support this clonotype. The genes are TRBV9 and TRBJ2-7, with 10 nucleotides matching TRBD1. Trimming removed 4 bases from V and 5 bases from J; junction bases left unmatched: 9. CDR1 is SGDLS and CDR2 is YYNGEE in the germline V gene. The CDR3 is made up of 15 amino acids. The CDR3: CASSSRQGASDEQYF. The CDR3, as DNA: TGTGCCAGCAGCTCACGACAGGGGGCTAGCGACGAGCAGTACTTC.